These 10 T cell receptor beta chains were sequenced from one sample in a study of cytomegalovirus exposure and HLA in healthy donors. With 60 Vbeta and 13 Jbeta primers, the PCR was carried out. Assay: immunoSEQ multiplex PCR; the TCRdb copy retains only in-frame clones and omits some. The sample consists of around 200,000 clones, about 83% of them appearing once. Sample: PBMCs. These receptors came from a girl aged 10 to 17 in good health and CMV-seronegative.

Here the CDR3 reads CASSLISGEETQYF. DNA of the CDR3: TGCGCCAGCAGCTTAATAAGCGGGGAAGAGACCCAGTACTTC. The rearrangement links TRBV5-1 to TRBJ2-5; 7 nucleotides match TRBD2. The CDR3 covers 14 residues. CDR1 and CDR2 (germline): SGHRS, YFSETQ. Trimming cost V 2 bases and J 3 bases; bases outside gene matches: 4.

The chain employs TRBV11-2 and TRBJ2-5, with a possible D match to TRBD1 (6 bases). The germline V and J ends were trimmed by 5 bases and 4 bases, with 14 bases remaining between them. The length of the CDR3 is 14 residues. Germline-derived CDR1 and CDR2 are SGHAT and FQNNGV. CDR3 DNA: TGTGCCAGCAGCCAAAACAGGGTACTAGAGACCCAGTACTTC. Its translation: CASSQNRVLETQYF.

The chain carries TRBV28 and TRBJ1-4; tentative D call: TRBD1 (6 bases). Germline CDR1 MDHEN, CDR2 SYDVKM. V lost 10 bases to trimming and J lost 4 bases, with 16 bases between them. There are 14 residues in the CDR3. The CDR3 loop is CATGRGGINEKLFF. CDR3 DNA sequence: TGTGCCACTGGAAGGGGGGGCATTAATGAAAAACTGTTTTTT.

The chain uses TRBV7-9 and TRBJ2-1, with D perhaps TRBD2 (6 bases). This CDR3 is 15 amino acids long. Trimming left V 6 bases short and J 6 bases short, with 18 bases between. CDR1 and CDR2 (germline): SEHNR, FQNEAQ (reference sequence). The DNA of the CDR3 is TGTGCCAGCAGGAGTCTGGCGGGGAAAGGCAATGAGCAGTTCTTC. It specifies CASRSLAGKGNEQFF. Based on the CDR3 plus reference TRBV7-9 and TRBJ2-1, the full variable domain is DTGVSQNPRHKITKRGQNVTFRCDPISEHNRLYWYRQTLGQGPEFLTYFQNEAQLEKSRLLSDRFSAERPKGSFSTLEIQRTEQGDSAMYLCASRSLAGKGNEQFFGPGTRLTVL.

This chain links TRBV28 with TRBJ1-2; possible D gene TRBD1, 5 bases. The germline V and J ends were trimmed by 3 bases and 4 bases, with 15 bases remaining between them. The CDR3 consists of 15 residues. Germline values: CDR1 MDHEN, CDR2 SYDVKM. CDR3 in DNA: TGTGCCAGCAGTTTTCTTGGGGGAGGATTCTATGGCTACACCTTC. This sequence encodes CASSFLGGGFYGYTF.

The chain has TRBV6-5 and TRBJ1-5; 8 nucleotides match TRBD1. The germline gives CDR1 MNHEY, CDR2 SVGAGI. The CDR3 has 13 amino acids. V lost 6 bases to trimming and J lost 9 bases; unmatched junction nucleotides: 7. CDR3 amino acids: CASSQGARGPQHF. CDR3 DNA sequence: TGTGCCAGCAGCCAGGGGGCCCGGGGGCCCCAGCATTTT.

This chain joins TRBV27 and TRBJ2-6, with 10 bases lining up with TRBD2. Looked up from germline, CDR1 is MNHEY and CDR2 is SMNVEV (reference sequence). Trimming took 2 bases from V and 2 from J; bases not matched to a gene: 9. The CDR3 runs to 19 residues. The DNA of the CDR3 is TGTGCCAGCAGTTTACGGAGCGGGAGGGCCTTTGCTGGGGCCAACGTCCTGACTTTC. Residues: CASSLRSGRAFAGANVLTF.

This clone was observed a few times. This chain links TRBV28 with TRBJ1-1; possible D gene TRBD1, 5 bases. Trimming removed 4 bases at V and 2 bases at J, with 11 bases between. This CDR3 has 14 amino acids. Germline values: CDR1 MDHEN, CDR2 SYDVKM. The CDR3 coding sequence is TGTGCCAGCAGTTATTACAGGCTTAACACTGAAGCTTTCTTT. Its protein is CASSYYRLNTEAFF.

This clone was seen a handful of times. The V and J genes are TRBV4-3 and TRBJ1-5, with a weak D call TRBD1 (6 bases). The CDR3 sequence is 16 residues long. Trimming left V 4 bases short and J 2 bases short, with 15 bases between. Germline-derived CDR1 and CDR2 are LGHNA and YSLEER. CDR3 in DNA: TGCGCCAGCAGCCCTGGACAGTCCCTTGGCAATCAGCCCCAGCATTTT. Translated: CASSPGQSLGNQPQHF.

This chain joins TRBV27 and TRBJ1-3; the D gene is possibly TRBD1 (5 bases). This CDR3 is built from 15 residues. CDR1 is MNHEY and CDR2 is SMNVEV in the germline V gene (reference sequence). V was pared by 8 bases and J by 3 bases, with 17 bases between. CDR3 nucleotide sequence: TGTGCCAGCGGGGTTTTGGGGGAGGGTGGAAACACCATATATTTT. Amino acids: CASGVLGEGGNTIYF.